Presented here are 7 T cell receptor beta chains from one specimen sequenced in a study of blood T cell repertoires in COVID-19. The method was immunoSEQ multiplex PCR; TCRdb's version includes in-frame clones alone and lacks a portion of them. In the table there are about 70,000 clones, about 69% of which are singletons. Sequenced material: peripheral blood. All receptors come from a man between 65 and 85 years old with acute or convalescent COVID-19.

This clone was found once. V usage is TRBV28 and J usage is TRBJ1-1; the D is unclear. V lost 2 bases to trimming and J lost 11 bases, with 12 bases between them. Germline V lookup: CDR1 MDHEN, CDR2 SYDVKM. This CDR3 is built from 12 residues. CDR3 sequence (DNA): TGTGCCAGCAGTTTAGAGGCCCGAGGGGCTTTCTTT. Its translation: CASSLEARGAFF.

The chain carries TRBV5-1 and TRBJ1-4; D call uncertain. CDR1 SGHRS and CDR2 YFSETQ come from the germline V gene. The V end was cut by 4 bases, the J end by 8 bases, with 12 bases between. CDR3 length equals 13 residues. The CDR3 nucleotides read TGCGCCAGCAGCCCTCAGTTGTCGGAAAAACTGTTTTTT. Translated: CASSPQLSEKLFF.

The CDR3 is CASSLIQGVRGGQFF. The CDR3 bases are TGTGCCAGCAGCTTGATACAGGGCGTACGAGGGGGGCAGTTCTTC. V is TRBV5-4 and J is TRBJ2-1; D perhaps matches TRBD1 (6 bases). The germline gives CDR1 SGHNT, CDR2 YYREEE (reference sequence). The V gene lost 1 base and the J gene lost 12 bases, with 20 bases spanning the gap. The CDR3 spans 15 residues.

The CDR3 DNA reads as TGTGCCACCAGTGATTTGCAGTCCGACAATGAGCAGTTCTTC. Translated, it gives CATSDLQSDNEQFF. This chain joins TRBV24-1 and TRBJ2-1; D uncertain. The CDR3 is 14 residues long. Germline values: CDR1 KGHDR, CDR2 SFDVKD. Trimming removed 0 bases at V and 5 bases at J, with 7 bases between.

This clone came up once. J is TRBJ2-7 and V is TRBV7-2; 13 nucleotides line up with TRBD2. Germline values: CDR1 SGHTA, CDR2 FQGNSA. The CDR3 totals 15 residues. V trimming: 4 bases; J trimming: 4 bases; junction bases outside the gene matches: 4. CDR3 residues: CASSWTSGSQYEQYF. The CDR3 DNA is TGTGCCAGCAGCTGGACTAGCGGGAGTCAATACGAGCAGTACTTC.

The chain recombines TRBV24-1 with TRBJ2-7, with 8 bases fitting TRBD2. The CDR3 is 15 amino acids. V lost 3 bases, J lost 4 bases, and 7 bases stayed unmatched. Germline V gene lookup returns CDR1 KGHDR and CDR2 SFDVKD. The CDR3 DNA sequence: TGTGCCACCAGTGATCCCGGGGGGGGGAAATACGAGCAGTACTTC. Amino acids: CATSDPGGGKYEQYF.

V is TRBV11-2 and J is TRBJ2-7; 10 bases agree with TRBD1. Germline CDR1 SGHAT, CDR2 FQNNGV. The CDR3 length is 15 residues. Unmatched junction bases numbered 7, after V lost 4 bases and J lost 4 bases. This CDR3 reads CASSSETGGYYEQYF. CDR3 nucleotide sequence: TGTGCCAGCAGCTCTGAGACAGGGGGCTATTACGAGCAGTACTTC.